The T cell receptor (beta chain) described here comes from a study of blood T cell repertoires in COVID-19. Study-wide background: PBMCs, B-cell-depleted T cells, or T cells provided the cDNA or gDNA that made up the material.

In the original analysis: The assay estimated nucleated cells by amplifying reference gene primers. The method was immunoSEQ multiplex PCR; TCRdb's version includes in-frame clones alone and lacks a portion of them. D and trimming come from the DNA, and the V and J calls and clone size come from that table. The data hold some 70,000 clones, with around 87% observed a single time. CDR1 is LGHNA and CDR2 is YSLEER in the germline V gene. There are 19 residues in the CDR3. Trimming at V came to 1 base and at J to 5 bases, leaving 15 bases not matched to a gene. Source material: peripheral blood. This clonotype originated in a man in his fifties or sixties with active COVID-19. V usage is TRBV4-3 and J usage is TRBJ2-3; 10 nucleotides line up with TRBD2. The CDR3 sequence: CASSQVWQREGLVGDTQYF. CDR3 coding DNA: TGCGCCAGCAGCCAAGTCTGGCAGCGGGAGGGCCTAGTTGGAGATACGCAGTATTTT.